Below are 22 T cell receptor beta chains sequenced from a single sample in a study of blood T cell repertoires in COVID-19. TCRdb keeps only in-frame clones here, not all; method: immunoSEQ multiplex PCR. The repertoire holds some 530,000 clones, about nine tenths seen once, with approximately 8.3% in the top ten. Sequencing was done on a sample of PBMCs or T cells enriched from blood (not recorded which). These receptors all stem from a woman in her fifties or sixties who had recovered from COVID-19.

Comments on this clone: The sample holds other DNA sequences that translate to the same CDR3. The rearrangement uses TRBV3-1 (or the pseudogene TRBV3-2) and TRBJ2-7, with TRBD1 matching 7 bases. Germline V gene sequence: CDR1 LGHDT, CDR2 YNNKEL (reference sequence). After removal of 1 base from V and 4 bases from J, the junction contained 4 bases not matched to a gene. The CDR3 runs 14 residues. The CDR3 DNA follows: TGTGCCAGCAGCCAAGGGGGACAGAGGTACGAGCAGTACTTC. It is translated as CASSQGGQRYEQYF.

CDR3 in amino acids: CASSLGTRGGTDTQYF. In DNA form, the CDR3 reads TGCGCCAGCAGCTTAGGGACAAGAGGGGGCACAGATACGCAGTATTTT. The chain is built from TRBV5-1 and TRBJ2-3, with a weak D call TRBD1 (6 bases). Trimming pared 2 bases from V and 1 base from J, leaving 14 bases between. CDR3 size: 16 residues. CDR1 is SGHRS, CDR2 YFSETQ, per germline.

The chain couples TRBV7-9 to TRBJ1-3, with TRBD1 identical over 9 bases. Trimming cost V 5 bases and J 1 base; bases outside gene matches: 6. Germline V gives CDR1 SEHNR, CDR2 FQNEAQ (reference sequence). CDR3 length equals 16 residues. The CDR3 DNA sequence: TGTGCCAGCAGCCCCTACAGGGGGCGATCTGGAAACACCATATATTTT. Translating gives CASSPYRGRSGNTIYF.

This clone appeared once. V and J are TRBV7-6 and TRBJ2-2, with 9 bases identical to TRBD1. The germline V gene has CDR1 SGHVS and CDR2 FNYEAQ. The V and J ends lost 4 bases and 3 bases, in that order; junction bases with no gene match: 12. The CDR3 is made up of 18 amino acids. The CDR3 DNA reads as TGTGCCAGCAGCTCCCGAGGCCGGGACAGGGTAGACACCGGGGAGCTGTTTTTT. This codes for CASSSRGRDRVDTGELFF.

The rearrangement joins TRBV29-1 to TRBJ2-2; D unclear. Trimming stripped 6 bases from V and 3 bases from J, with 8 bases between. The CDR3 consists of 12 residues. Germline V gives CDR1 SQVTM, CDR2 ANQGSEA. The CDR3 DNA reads TGCAGCGTCCAATCGGACACCGGGGAGCTGTTTTTT. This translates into CSVQSDTGELFF.

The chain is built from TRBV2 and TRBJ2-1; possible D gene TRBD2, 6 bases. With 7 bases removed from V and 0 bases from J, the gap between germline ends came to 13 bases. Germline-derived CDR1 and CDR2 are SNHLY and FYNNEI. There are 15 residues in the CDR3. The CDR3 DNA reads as TGTGCCAGCATCGCCCGGGGGAACTCCTACAATGAGCAGTTCTTC. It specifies CASIARGNSYNEQFF.

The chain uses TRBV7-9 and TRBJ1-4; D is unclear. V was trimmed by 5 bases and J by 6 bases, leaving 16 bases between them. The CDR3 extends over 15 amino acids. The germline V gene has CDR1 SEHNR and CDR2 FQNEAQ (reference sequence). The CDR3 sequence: CASSPLVGSDEKLFF. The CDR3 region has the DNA TGTGCCAGCAGCCCTCTAGTCGGTAGTGATGAAAAACTGTTTTTT.

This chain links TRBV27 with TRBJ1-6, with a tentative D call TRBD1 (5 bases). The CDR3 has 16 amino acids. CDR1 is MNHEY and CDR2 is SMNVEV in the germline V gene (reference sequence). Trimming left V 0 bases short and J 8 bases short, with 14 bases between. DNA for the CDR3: TGTGCCAGCAGTTTATCGGCAGGGTGGCTAGATTCACCCCTCCACTTT. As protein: CASSLSAGWLDSPLHF.

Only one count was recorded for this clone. The CDR3 coding sequence is TGTGCCTGGAGTGTACAACAGGGCAATGAAAAACTGTTTTTT. Protein sequence: CAWSVQQGNEKLFF. The rearrangement uses TRBV30 and TRBJ1-4; TRBD1 might be the D (6 bases). CDR3 size: 14 residues. Germline lookup yields CDR1 GTSNPN and CDR2 SVGIG (reference sequence). Deletions cut 0 bases from V and 5 bases from J, with 10 bases between.

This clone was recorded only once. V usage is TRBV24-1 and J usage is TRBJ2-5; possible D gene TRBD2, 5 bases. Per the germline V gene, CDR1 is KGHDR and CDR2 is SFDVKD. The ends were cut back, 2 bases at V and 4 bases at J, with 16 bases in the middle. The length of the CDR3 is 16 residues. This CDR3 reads CATSDSDRGGGETQYF. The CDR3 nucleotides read TGTGCCACCAGTGATTCCGATCGAGGAGGAGGAGAGACCCAGTACTTC.

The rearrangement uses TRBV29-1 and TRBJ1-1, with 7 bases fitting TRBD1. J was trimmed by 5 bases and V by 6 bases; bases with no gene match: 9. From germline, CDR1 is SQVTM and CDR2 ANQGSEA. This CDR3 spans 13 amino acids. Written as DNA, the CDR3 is TGCAGCGTGTTACAGGGGAAGGGGACTGAAGCTTTCTTT. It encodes CSVLQGKGTEAFF.

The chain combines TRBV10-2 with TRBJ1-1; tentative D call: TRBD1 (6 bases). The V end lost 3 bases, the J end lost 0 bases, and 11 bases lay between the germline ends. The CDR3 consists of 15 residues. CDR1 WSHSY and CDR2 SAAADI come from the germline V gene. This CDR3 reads CASSDGQFMNTEAFF. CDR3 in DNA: TGCGCCAGCAGTGATGGACAGTTCATGAACACTGAAGCTTTCTTT.

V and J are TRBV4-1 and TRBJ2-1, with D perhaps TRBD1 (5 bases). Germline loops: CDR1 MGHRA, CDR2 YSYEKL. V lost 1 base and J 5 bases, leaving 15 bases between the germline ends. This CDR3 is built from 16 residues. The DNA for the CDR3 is TGCGCCAGCAGCCAAGTTAATGCAGGGCCCCACAATGAGCAGTTCTTC. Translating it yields CASSQVNAGPHNEQFF.

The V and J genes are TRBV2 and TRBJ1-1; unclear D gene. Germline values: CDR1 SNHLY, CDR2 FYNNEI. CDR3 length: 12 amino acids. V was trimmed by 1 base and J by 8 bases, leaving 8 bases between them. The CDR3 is CASSEEEAEAFF. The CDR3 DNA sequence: TGTGCCAGCAGTGAAGAGGAGGCCGAAGCTTTCTTT.

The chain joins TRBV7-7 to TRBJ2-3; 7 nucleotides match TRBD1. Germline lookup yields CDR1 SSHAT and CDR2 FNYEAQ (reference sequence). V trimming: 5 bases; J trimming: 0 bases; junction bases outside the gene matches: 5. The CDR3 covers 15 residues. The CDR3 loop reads CASSQGQQSTDTQYF. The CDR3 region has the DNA TGTGCCAGCAGCCAGGGACAGCAGAGCACAGATACGCAGTATTTT.

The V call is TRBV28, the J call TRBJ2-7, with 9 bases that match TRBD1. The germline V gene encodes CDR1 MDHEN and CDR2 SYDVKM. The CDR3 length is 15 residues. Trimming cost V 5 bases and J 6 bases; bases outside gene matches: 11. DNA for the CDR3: TGTGCCAGCAGTCCACCGGGACAGGGTCGCGGCGAGCAGTACGTC. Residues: CASSPPGQGRGEQYV.

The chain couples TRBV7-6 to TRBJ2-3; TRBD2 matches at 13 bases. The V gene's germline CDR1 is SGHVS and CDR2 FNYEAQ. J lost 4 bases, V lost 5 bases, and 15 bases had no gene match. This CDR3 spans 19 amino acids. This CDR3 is CASSRTGTSGAGRSDTQYF. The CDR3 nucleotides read TGTGCCAGCAGCCGAACCGGGACTAGCGGGGCTGGAAGATCAGATACGCAGTATTTT.

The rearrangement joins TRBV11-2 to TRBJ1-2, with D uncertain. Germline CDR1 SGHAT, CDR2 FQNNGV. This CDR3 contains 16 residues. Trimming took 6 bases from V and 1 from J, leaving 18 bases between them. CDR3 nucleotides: TGTGCCAGCAGGTCCTCGGGATCGGGAGTTAACTATGGCTACACCTTC. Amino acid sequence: CASRSSGSGVNYGYTF.

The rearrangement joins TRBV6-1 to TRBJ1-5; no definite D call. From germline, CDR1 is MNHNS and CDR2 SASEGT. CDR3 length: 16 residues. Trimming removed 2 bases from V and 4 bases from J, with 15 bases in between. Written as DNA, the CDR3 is TGTGCCAGCAGTGAAAAGTCCCGGGGTTGGAATCAGCCCCAGCATTTT. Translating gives CASSEKSRGWNQPQHF.

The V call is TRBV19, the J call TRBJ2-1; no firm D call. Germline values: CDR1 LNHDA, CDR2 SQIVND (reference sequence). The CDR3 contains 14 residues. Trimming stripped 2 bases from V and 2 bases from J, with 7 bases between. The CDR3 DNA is TGTGCCAGTAGTATACTGGGCACCTACAATGAGCAGTTCTTC. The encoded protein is CASSILGTYNEQFF.

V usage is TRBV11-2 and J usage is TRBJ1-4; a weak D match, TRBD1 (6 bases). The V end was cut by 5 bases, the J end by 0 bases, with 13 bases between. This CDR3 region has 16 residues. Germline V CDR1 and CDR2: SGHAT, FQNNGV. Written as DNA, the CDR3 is TGTGCCAGCAGCATTGGACAGACAGCAACTAATGAAAAACTGTTTTTT. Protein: CASSIGQTATNEKLFF.

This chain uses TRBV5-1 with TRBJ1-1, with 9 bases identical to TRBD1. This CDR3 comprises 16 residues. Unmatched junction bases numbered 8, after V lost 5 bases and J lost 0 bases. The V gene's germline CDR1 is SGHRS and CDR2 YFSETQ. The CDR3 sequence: CASRRPGTGLNTEAFF. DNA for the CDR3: TGCGCCAGCAGACGTCCCGGGACAGGGTTGAACACTGAAGCTTTCTTT.